Reported below is one TCR beta chain. Which antigen it targets is not known. No per-base quality is available; no much larger clone lies one base away. This specimen belongs to a study of CD8+CD57+ T cells in acquired aplastic anemia (dated 2018 in TCRdb). General notes on the study: A mean of about 3.2 ug of DNA, ranging from roughly 0.18 to 30 ug, was extracted from sorted CD4+ and CD8+ cells. For healthy donor samples, the average read count was around 10 million for CD4+ cells and 11.0 million for CD8+ cells. Beyond this particular receptor, the publication reports: Between patients and healthy controls, no significant difference in CD8+ Simpson's diversity was found (P=0.060). Fewer than 35 CD8+ CDR3 sequences were found to be shared between patients and controls, but these sequences appeared to be highly expressed in patients and within the immunodominant clones of the patients.

TCR repertoires of sorted CD4+ and CD8+ blood T cells from severe aplastic anemia patients and healthy subjects were deep-sequenced in the study. Ficoll-Paque density gradient centrifugation was used to isolate peripheral blood mononuclear cells. Before DNA extraction, CD4+ and CD8+ T cells were sorted by FACS or by magnetic beads. TCR beta VDJ combination and CDR3 sequence profiling used genomic DNA as the template. An Illumina HiSeq 2000 was used for TCR repertoire sequencing. The original methods were these. Repertoires were assessed using TRBV/TRBJ rearrangement plots, CDR3 size and DJ length profiles, and Simpson's diversity index. Whichever DNA sequence was most abundant in the deep sequencing data was defined as the immunodominant clone. CDR3 amino acid sequences were checked for sharing between subjects and were compared against published repertoires and the VDJdb database. Through fastp at Q25 and MiXCR, TCRdb rebuilt clones from the public reads, retaining in-frame beta chains. Each record represents a unique CDR3 protein, reported with the most common genes and DNA among its rows. The authors' filters were not applied to this entry. The sample records 90,000 to 130,000 distinct CDR3 sequences, 40% to 65% of which are singletons. The top ten clonotypes cover about a third of the sample.

For CDR1 and CDR2, the germline V gene lists MNHEY and SVGEGT. The CDR3 runs 18 amino acids, cysteine and phenylalanine included. CDR3 DNA is the only sequence kept; it has 54 bases, read in frame from the first base. Trimming removed 0 bases from V and 2 bases from J, leaving 16 bases between the germline ends. Sequenced: sorted CD4+, CD8+, or CD8+CD57+ T cells (not recorded which) from PBMCs. This TCR came from a human donor in good health, serving as a control. The rearranged chain carries TRBV6-2 or TRBV6-3 and TRBJ2-2; matching of 5 bases hints at TRBD1 as the D gene. The CDR3: CASSYSFRVTSNTGELFF. Here is the DNA: TGTGCCAGCAGTTACTCGTTCAGGGTAACGTCTAACACCGGGGAGCTGTTTTTT.